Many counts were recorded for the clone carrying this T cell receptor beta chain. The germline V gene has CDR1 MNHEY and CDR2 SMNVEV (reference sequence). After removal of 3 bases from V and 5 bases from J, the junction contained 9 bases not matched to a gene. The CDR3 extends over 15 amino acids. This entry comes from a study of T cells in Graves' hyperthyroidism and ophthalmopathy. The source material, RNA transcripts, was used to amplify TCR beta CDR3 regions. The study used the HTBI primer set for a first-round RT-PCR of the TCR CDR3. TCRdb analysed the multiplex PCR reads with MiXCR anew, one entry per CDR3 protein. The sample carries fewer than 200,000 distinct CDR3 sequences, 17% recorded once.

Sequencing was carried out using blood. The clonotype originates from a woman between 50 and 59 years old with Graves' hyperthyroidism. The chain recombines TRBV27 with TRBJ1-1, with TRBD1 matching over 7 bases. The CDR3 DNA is TGTGCCAGCAGTTTCCTAGGGGGCGCGATAACTGAAGCTTTCTTT. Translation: CASSFLGGAITEAFF.